One sample yielded the 25 T cell receptor beta chains listed below, sequenced in a study of CD8 T cells in ankylosing spondylitis. TCRdb re-called the 5' RACE reads with MiXCR, one entry per CDR3 protein. This repertoire shows 30,000 to 45,000 distinct CDR3 sequences, approximately 9.9% found once; its top ten account for around 20%. Sequenced: synovial fluid, either unsorted or a sorted T cell fraction (not recorded which). These receptors originate from a male donor with ankylosing spondylitis.

This clonotype was found many times. The chain combines TRBV30 with TRBJ2-7, with a possible D match to TRBD1 (6 bases). V was trimmed by 1 base and J by 7 bases, leaving 14 bases between them. CDR3 size: 13 residues. CDR1 and CDR2 (germline): GTSNPN, SVGIG (reference sequence). The CDR3 coding sequence is TGTGCCTGGAGTGCAGGGGATCTAGGAGAGCAGTACTTC. Its translation: CAWSAGDLGEQYF.

The sample holds many counts of this clonotype. The chain joins TRBV7-3 to TRBJ2-3; D remains unclear. The CDR3 sequence is 15 residues long. Germline-derived CDR1 and CDR2 are SGHTA and FQGTGA. V lost 0 bases to trimming and J lost 2 bases, with 9 bases between them. Written as DNA, the CDR3 is TGTGCCAGCAGCTTAACGAACACCCACACAGATACGCAGTATTTT. Protein product: CASSLTNTHTDTQYF.

V and J are TRBV27 and TRBJ1-5; D is uncertain. Germline CDR1 is MNHEY and CDR2 is SMNVEV (reference sequence). V was shortened by 5 bases and J by 1 base, with 12 bases between the two germline ends. This CDR3 has 15 residues. The CDR3, as DNA: TGTGCCAGCAGTACCCGTAGGTGGAGCAATCAGCCCCAGCATTTT. It specifies CASSTRRWSNQPQHF.

This clonotype was seen repeatedly, ten times or more. This chain links TRBV12-3 or TRBV12-4 with TRBJ1-1; 9 positions match TRBD1. This CDR3 spans 15 amino acids. V shed 6 bases and J 1 base; nucleotides not matched to a gene: 6. The CDR3 DNA follows: TGTGCCAGCAGCCCCCCGGGACAGGGGAACACTGAAGCTTTCTTT. The encoded protein is CASSPPGQGNTEAFF.

This clonotype was counted only a few times. The chain uses TRBV28 and TRBJ1-2, with D possibly being TRBD1 (6 bases). The CDR3 length is 15 residues. Germline V gene sequence: CDR1 MDHEN, CDR2 SYDVKM. With 4 bases removed from V and 8 bases from J, the gap between germline ends came to 20 bases. The CDR3 reads CASSSTSRGLRGYTF. DNA for the CDR3: TGTGCCAGCAGTTCGACCTCCAGGGGCTTGCGGGGCTACACCTTC.

The DNA for the CDR3 is TGTGCCAGTAGTATAGGGGACCTCAAGTTTGCCTACAATGAGCAGTTCTTC. Protein product: CASSIGDLKFAYNEQFF. J is TRBJ2-1 and V is TRBV19, with D possibly being TRBD1 or TRBD2 (5 bases each). With 1 base removed from V and 2 bases from J, the gap between germline ends came to 15 bases. Germline CDR1 reads LNHDA; CDR2 reads SQIVND (reference sequence). The CDR3 covers 17 residues. Looking up the rest from reference TRBV19 and TRBJ2-1 gives the full variable domain: DGGITQSPKYLFRKEGQNVTLSCEQNLNHDAMYWYRQDPGQGLRLIYYSQIVNDFQKGDIAEGYSVSREKKESFPLTVTSAQKNPTAFYLCASSIGDLKFAYNEQFFGPGTRLTVL.

This clonotype was counted ten times or more. The chain links TRBV7-8 to TRBJ2-7; tentatively, D is TRBD1 (5 bases). V lost 0 bases and J 6 bases, leaving 6 bases between the germline ends. CDR1 and CDR2 (germline): SGHVS, FQNEAQ. This CDR3 is 12 amino acids long. CDR3 DNA: TGTGCCAGCAGCTTAGCTGGGGCCGAGCAGTACTTC. It is translated as CASSLAGAEQYF.

The chain links TRBV7-2 to TRBJ2-7; the D gene is possibly TRBD2 (6 bases). The length of the CDR3 is 15 residues. The V end lost 5 bases, the J end lost 0 bases, and 14 bases lay between the germline ends. Per germline, CDR1 SGHTA and CDR2 FQGNSA. This chain's CDR3 is CASSGRPESSYEQYF. Here the CDR3 DNA reads TGTGCCAGCAGCGGGAGGCCGGAAAGCTCCTACGAGCAGTACTTC.

The chain links TRBV5-1 to TRBJ2-7; TRBD2 aligns across 11 bases. With 4 bases clipped from V and 6 bases from J, the junction kept 9 bases outside the gene matches. Per the germline V gene, CDR1 is SGHRS and CDR2 is YFSETQ. The CDR3 is 15 residues long. CDR3 residues: CASSLALAGGLEQYF. The CDR3 bases are TGCGCCAGCAGCCTGGCCCTAGCGGGAGGTCTCGAGCAGTACTTC.

In this sample, this clonotype turned up a few times. This sequence joins TRBV19 and TRBJ2-5, with D unclear. Germline CDR1 LNHDA, CDR2 SQIVND (reference sequence). The CDR3 is made up of 15 amino acids. Trimming took 2 bases from V and 5 from J, leaving 15 bases between them. CDR3 loop: CASSISSVRRETQYF. For the CDR3, the DNA is TGTGCCAGTAGTATATCCTCGGTCCGGCGGGAGACCCAGTACTTC.

This clonotype has ten or more counts. V usage is TRBV5-1 and J usage is TRBJ2-7; D might be TRBD2 (6 bases). The germline V and J ends were trimmed by 1 base and 5 bases, with 13 bases remaining between them. CDR1 and CDR2 (germline): SGHRS, YFSETQ. This CDR3 has 14 amino acids. In DNA, the CDR3 is TGCGCCAGCAGCTTGCTGGGCGGGATCGACGAGCAGTACTTC. Amino acids: CASSLLGGIDEQYF. Full variable domain (rest looked up from reference TRBV5-1 and TRBJ2-7): KAGVTQTPRYLIKTRGQQVTLSCSPISGHRSVSWYQQTPGQGLQFLFEYFSETQRNKGNFPGRFSGRQFSNSRSEMNVSTLELGDSALYLCASSLLGGIDEQYFGPGTRLTVT.

The J gene is TRBJ2-1, the V gene TRBV12-3 or TRBV12-4; the match to TRBD2 covers 10 bases. Trimming cost V 3 bases and J 10 bases; bases outside gene matches: 9. The CDR3 runs 15 residues. The CDR3 sequence is CASSFYASGGSEQFF. The CDR3, as DNA: TGTGCCAGCAGTTTTTACGCTAGCGGGGGTAGCGAGCAGTTCTTC.

The genes are TRBV20-1 and TRBJ2-1; D may be TRBD2 (5 bases). This CDR3 spans 13 amino acids. Germline V gene data show CDR1 as DFQATT and CDR2 as SNEGSKA (reference sequence). V lost 3 bases to trimming and J lost 8 bases, with 14 bases between them. The CDR3 coding sequence is TGCAGTGCTAGTCATTCTAGCATCGATGAGCAGTTCTTC. This codes for CSASHSSIDEQFF.

This clonotype turned up a few times. The gene calls are TRBV6-1 and TRBJ2-7; D might be TRBD2 (5 bases). Germline-derived CDR1 and CDR2 are MNHNS and SASEGT. CDR3 length: 16 residues. V shed 5 bases and J shed 2 bases, with 19 bases lying between them. The DNA for the CDR3 is TGTGCCAGCAGTCCTAGCTTGAGTTATAAGACCTACGAGCAGTACTTC. Encoded protein: CASSPSLSYKTYEQYF.

There are many counts of this clonotype. The CDR3 loop is CSVLRRDSYNEQFF. The CDR3 DNA follows: TGCAGCGTTTTGAGGCGGGACTCCTACAATGAGCAGTTCTTC. The V gene is TRBV29-1, the J gene TRBJ2-1, with D perhaps TRBD2 (6 bases). Germline V gives CDR1 SQVTM, CDR2 ANQGSEA. This CDR3 contains 14 residues. V lost 5 bases to trimming and J lost 0 bases, with 11 bases between them.

This clonotype was seen more than once but under ten times. The rearrangement joins TRBV29-1 to TRBJ2-5, with 8 bases aligning to TRBD1. The V and J ends lost 7 bases and 5 bases, in that order; junction bases with no gene match: 12. In germline, CDR1 is SQVTM, CDR2 ANQGSEA. The CDR3 extends over 14 amino acids. Here the CDR3 reads CSADSGTGGETQYF. CDR3 sequence (DNA): TGCAGCGCCGATTCCGGGACAGGTGGGGAGACCCAGTACTTC.

This clonotype came up many times. The V and J genes are TRBV10-3 and TRBJ2-7; no definite D call. CDR3 length equals 11 residues. Germline lookup yields CDR1 ENHRY and CDR2 SYGVKD. Trimming left V 1 base short and J 4 bases short, with 2 bases between. CDR3 sequence: CAISEFYEQYF. The CDR3 DNA reads TGTGCCATCAGTGAGTTTTACGAGCAGTACTTC.

CDR3 DNA: TGTGCCAGCGGACAGATTCCTCATTACGAGCAGTACTTC. Its protein is CASGQIPHYEQYF. The chain joins TRBV2 to TRBJ2-7, with D tentatively TRBD1 (6 bases). The CDR3 length is 13 residues. The ends were cut back, 8 bases at V and 4 bases at J, with 15 bases in the middle. CDR1 is SNHLY, CDR2 FYNNEI, per germline.

This clonotype was found a few times. This chain joins TRBV5-6 and TRBJ2-7; no definite D call. V shed 0 bases and J shed 0 bases, with 10 bases lying between them. This CDR3 has 15 residues. Per the germline V gene, CDR1 is SGHDT and CDR2 is YYEEEE. The chain's CDR3 is CASSLVSESSYEQYF. The CDR3 bases are TGTGCCAGCAGCTTGGTGTCAGAGAGCTCCTACGAGCAGTACTTC.

This sequence joins TRBV7-9 and TRBJ1-6; D ambiguous. The ends were cut back, 3 bases at V and 5 bases at J, with 11 bases in the middle. Germline V gene sequence: CDR1 SEHNR, CDR2 FQNEAQ (reference sequence). This CDR3 is 15 amino acids long. This chain's CDR3 is CASSLAAANNSPLHF. In DNA form, the CDR3 reads TGTGCCAGCAGCTTGGCGGCAGCCAATAATTCACCCCTCCACTTT.

This clonotype has a count of ten or more. The chain uses TRBV15 and TRBJ2-7; a weak D match, TRBD2 (6 bases). The ends were cut back, 1 base at V and 0 bases at J, with 13 bases in the middle. CDR1 and CDR2 (germline): LNHNV, YYDKDF (reference sequence). CDR3 length: 16 residues. This CDR3 reads CATSRGGDAGSYEQYF. The CDR3, as DNA: TGTGCCACCAGCAGAGGGGGGGACGCCGGCTCCTACGAGCAGTACTTC.

This clonotype has ten or more counts. The rearrangement links TRBV28 to TRBJ2-7, with no clear D. The V end lost 5 bases, the J end lost 4 bases, and 3 bases lay between the germline ends. Germline assignment: CDR1 MDHEN and CDR2 SYDVKM. CDR3 size: 10 residues. CDR3 in amino acids: CASSAYEQYF. The CDR3 DNA follows: TGTGCCAGCAGTGCGTACGAGCAGTACTTC.

This clonotype was found many times. This rearrangement joins TRBV15 to TRBJ2-7; 9 nucleotides line up with TRBD2. The germline CDR1 and CDR2 sequences are LNHNV and YYDKDF (reference sequence). V shed 3 bases, J shed 2 bases, and the junction held 8 bases outside the gene matches. This CDR3 has 16 amino acids. CDR3 in amino acids: CATSRTSGGPAYEQYF. DNA of the CDR3: TGTGCCACCAGCAGGACTAGCGGAGGCCCAGCCTACGAGCAGTACTTC.

The V call is TRBV27, the J call TRBJ1-2, with D possibly TRBD1 on 6 matching bases. Germline CDR1 and CDR2: MNHEY and SMNVEV (reference sequence). V gave up 9 bases and J gave up 6 bases, with 17 bases separating them. The CDR3 contains 13 residues. The CDR3: CASSTGRWDGYTF. CDR3 in DNA: TGTGCCAGTAGTACAGGGAGATGGGATGGCTACACCTTC.

There are many counts of this clonotype. This sequence joins TRBV7-8 and TRBJ2-1; D gene unclear. The V end lost 3 bases, the J end lost 6 bases, and 9 bases lay between the germline ends. Germline loops: CDR1 SGHVS, CDR2 FQNEAQ. The CDR3 is 13 amino acids. CDR3 residues: CASSLGFGNEQFF. The CDR3 nucleotides read TGTGCCAGCAGCTTGGGTTTTGGCAATGAGCAGTTCTTC. The full variable domain, its missing parts supplied by reference TRBV7-8 and TRBJ2-1, is GAGVSQSPRYKVAKRGQDVALRCDPISGHVSLFWYQQALGQGPEFLTYFQNEAQLDKSGLPSDRFFAERPEGSVSTLKIQRTQQEDSAVYLCASSLGFGNEQFFGPGTRLTVL.